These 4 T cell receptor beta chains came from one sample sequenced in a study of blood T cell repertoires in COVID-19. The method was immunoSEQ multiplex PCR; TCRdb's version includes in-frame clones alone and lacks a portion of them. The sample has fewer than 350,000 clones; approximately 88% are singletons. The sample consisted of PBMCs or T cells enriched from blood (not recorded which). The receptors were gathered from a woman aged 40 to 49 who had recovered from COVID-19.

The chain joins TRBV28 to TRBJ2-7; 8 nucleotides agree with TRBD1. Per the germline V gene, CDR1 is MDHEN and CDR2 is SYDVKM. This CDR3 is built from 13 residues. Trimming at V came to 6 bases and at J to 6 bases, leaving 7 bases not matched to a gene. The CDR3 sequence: CASSSRGRSEQYF. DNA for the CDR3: TGTGCCAGCAGCTCCAGGGGGCGCAGCGAGCAGTACTTC.

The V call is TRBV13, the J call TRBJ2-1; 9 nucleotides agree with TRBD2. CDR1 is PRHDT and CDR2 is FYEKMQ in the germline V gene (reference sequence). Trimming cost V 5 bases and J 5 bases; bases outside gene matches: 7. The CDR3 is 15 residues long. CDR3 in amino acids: CASSPWTSANNEQFF. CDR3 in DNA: TGTGCCAGCAGCCCGTGGACTAGCGCAAACAATGAGCAGTTCTTC. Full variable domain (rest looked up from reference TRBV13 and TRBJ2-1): AAGVIQSPRHLIKEKRETATLKCYPIPRHDTVYWYQQGPGQDPQFLISFYEKMQSDKGSIPDRFSAQQFSDYHSELNMSSLELGDSALYFCASSPWTSANNEQFFGPGTRLTVL.

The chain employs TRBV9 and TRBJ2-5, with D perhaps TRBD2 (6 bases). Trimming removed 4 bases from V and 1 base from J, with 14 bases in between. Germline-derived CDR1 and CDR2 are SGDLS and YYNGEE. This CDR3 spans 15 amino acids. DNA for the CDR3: TGTGCCAGCAGCCCACGGGGGACCCGCCAAGAGACCCAGTACTTC. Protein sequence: CASSPRGTRQETQYF.

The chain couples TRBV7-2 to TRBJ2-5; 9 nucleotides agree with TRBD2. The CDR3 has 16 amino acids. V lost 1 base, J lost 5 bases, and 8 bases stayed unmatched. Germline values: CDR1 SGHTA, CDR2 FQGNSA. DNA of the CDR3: TGTGCCAGCAGCTTAGGGGGTAGCGGGAGCGGGGAGACCCAGTACTTC. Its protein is CASSLGGSGSGETQYF.